This note documents a single TCR beta chain sequence. Antigen specificity is unknown. Using RNA transcripts, the TCR beta CDR3 regions were amplified. HTBI-primed RT-PCR formed the first round, and a multiplex PCR formed the second. Using its own MiXCR run on the multiplex PCR reads, TCRdb lists one record per CDR3 protein. The sample has roughly 410,000 distinct CDR3 sequences; 15% are singletons. V was trimmed by 5 bases and J by 7 bases, leaving 12 bases between them. Looked up from germline, CDR1 is ENHRY and CDR2 is SYGVKD. This CDR3 has 12 amino acids. These data belong to a study of Graves' ophthalmopathy and Graves' hyperthyroidism. Study results and limitations: Most thyroid clonotypes with frequency above 0.001 were detected in blood too.

The chain carries TRBV10-3 and TRBJ2-7; D is perhaps TRBD1 (6 bases). This receptor was taken from a woman aged 18-35 years with stable Graves' hyperthyroidism. The sample comprised peripheral blood. The CDR3 nucleotides read TGTGCCATCAGTTTACAGGGTGGAGAGCAGTACTTC. This translates into CAISLQGGEQYF.